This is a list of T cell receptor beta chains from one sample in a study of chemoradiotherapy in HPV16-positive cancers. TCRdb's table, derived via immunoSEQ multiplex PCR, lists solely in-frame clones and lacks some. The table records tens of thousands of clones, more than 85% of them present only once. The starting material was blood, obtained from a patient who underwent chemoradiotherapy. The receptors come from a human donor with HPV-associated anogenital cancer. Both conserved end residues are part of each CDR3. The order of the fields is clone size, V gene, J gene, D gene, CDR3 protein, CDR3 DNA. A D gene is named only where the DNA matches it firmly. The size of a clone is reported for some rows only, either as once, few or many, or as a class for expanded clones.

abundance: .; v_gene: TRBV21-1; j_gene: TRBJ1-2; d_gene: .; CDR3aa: CASSQRGGHGYTF; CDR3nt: TGTGCCAGCAGCCAAAGGGGCGGGCATGGCTACACCTTC
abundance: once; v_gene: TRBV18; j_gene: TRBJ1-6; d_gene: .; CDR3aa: CASSPPGGYNSPLHF; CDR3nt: TGTGCCAGCTCACCACCAGGCGGGTATAATTCACCCCTCCACTTT
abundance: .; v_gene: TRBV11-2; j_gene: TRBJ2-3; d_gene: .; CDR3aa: CASSLEGGRSSTDTQYF; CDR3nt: TGTGCCAGCAGCTTAGAGGGTGGCCGCTCTAGCACAGATACGCAGTATTTT
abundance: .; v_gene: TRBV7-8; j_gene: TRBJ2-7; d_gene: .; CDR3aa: CASSPQAYEQYF; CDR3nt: TGTGCCAGCAGCCCCCAGGCCTACGAGCAGTACTTC
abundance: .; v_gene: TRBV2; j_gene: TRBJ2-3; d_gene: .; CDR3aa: CASPGGGVTQYF; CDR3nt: TGTGCCAGCCCCGGCGGCGGAGTTACGCAGTATTTT
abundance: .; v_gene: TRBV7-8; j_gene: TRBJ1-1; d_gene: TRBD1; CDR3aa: CASSFPIPGQNYTEAFF; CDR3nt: TGTGCCAGCAGCTTCCCGATTCCGGGACAGAATTACACTGAAGCTTTCTTT
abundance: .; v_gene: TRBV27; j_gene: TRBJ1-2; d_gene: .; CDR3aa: CASSLTEHYGYTF; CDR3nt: TGTGCCAGCAGTTTAACCGAGCATTATGGCTACACCTTC
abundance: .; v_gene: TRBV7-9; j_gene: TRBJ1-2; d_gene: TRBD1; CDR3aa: CASSAPGQGVYGYTF; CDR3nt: TGTGCCAGCAGCGCACCGGGACAGGGTGTCTATGGCTACACCTTC
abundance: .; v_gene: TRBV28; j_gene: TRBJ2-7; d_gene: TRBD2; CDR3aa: CASRPSSGGGPDHEQYF; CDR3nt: TGTGCCAGCAGACCCTCGTCCGGCGGGGGACCGGATCACGAGCAGTACTTC
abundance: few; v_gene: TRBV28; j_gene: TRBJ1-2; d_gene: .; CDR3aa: CASSRQNYGYTF; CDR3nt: TGTGCCAGCAGTAGACAGAACTATGGCTACACCTTC
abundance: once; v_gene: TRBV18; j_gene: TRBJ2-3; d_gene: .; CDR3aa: CASSPLGQGGTDTQYF; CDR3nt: TGTGCCAGCTCACCACTGGGCCAAGGCGGCACAGATACGCAGTATTTT
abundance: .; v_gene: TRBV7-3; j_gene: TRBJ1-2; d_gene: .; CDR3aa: CASSDQTGGGYTF; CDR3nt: TGTGCCAGCAGCGACCAGACAGGAGGTGGCTACACCTTC
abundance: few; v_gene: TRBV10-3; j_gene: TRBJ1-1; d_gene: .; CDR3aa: CAIRPDPFPPEEAFF; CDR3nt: TGTGCCATCAGACCCGACCCGTTTCCCCCTGAAGAAGCTTTCTTT
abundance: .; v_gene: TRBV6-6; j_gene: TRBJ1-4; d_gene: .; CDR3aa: CASSYSGSYNEKLFF; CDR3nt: TGTGCCAGCAGTTACTCAGGCAGCTATAATGAAAAACTGTTTTTT
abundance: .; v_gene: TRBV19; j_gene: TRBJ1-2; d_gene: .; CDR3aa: CASSISLNRNYGYTF; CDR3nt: TGTGCCAGTAGTATTTCTTTAAACAGAAACTATGGCTACACCTTC
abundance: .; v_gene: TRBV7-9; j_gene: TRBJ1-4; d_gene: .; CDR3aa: CASSPDSAANEKLFF; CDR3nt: TGTGCCAGCAGCCCGGACAGTGCGGCTAATGAAAAACTGTTTTTT
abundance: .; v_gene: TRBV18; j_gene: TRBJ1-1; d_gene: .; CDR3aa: CASSPRDTYTEAFF; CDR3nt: TGTGCCAGCTCACCCCGGGACACTTACACTGAAGCTTTCTTT
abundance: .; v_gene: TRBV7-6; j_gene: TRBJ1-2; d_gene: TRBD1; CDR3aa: CASSGGTALQNYGYTF; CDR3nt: TGTGCCAGCAGCGGCGGGACAGCCCTTCAGAACTATGGCTACACCTTC
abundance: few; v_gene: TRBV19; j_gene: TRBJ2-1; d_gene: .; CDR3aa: CASSRARATYNEQFF; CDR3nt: TGTGCCAGTAGCCGTGCTCGCGCGACCTACAATGAGCAGTTCTTC
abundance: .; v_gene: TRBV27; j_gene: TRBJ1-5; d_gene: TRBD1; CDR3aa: CASSPHPGQARQPQHF; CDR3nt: TGTGCCAGCAGTCCGCATCCGGGACAGGCAAGACAGCCCCAGCATTTT
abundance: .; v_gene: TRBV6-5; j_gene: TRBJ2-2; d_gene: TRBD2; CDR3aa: CASQRGGAGELFF; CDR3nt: TGTGCCTCACAAAGGGGAGGGGCCGGGGAGCTGTTTTTT
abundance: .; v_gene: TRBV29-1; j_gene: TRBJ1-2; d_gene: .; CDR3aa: CSAKNWGADGYTF; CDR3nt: TGCAGCGCCAAAAACTGGGGCGCGGATGGCTACACCTTC
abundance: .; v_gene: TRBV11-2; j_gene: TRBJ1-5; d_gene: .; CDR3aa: CASSFASNQPQHF; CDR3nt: TGTGCCAGCAGCTTCGCTAGCAATCAGCCCCAGCATTTT
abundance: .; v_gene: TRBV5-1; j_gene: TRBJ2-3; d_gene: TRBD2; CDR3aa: CASSLKLAGGTDTQYF; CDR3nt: TGCGCCAGCAGCTTGAAGCTAGCGGGGGGGACAGATACGCAGTATTTT
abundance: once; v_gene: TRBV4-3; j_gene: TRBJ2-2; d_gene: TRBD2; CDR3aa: CASSQGGTSGGQNTGELFF; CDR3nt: TGCGCCAGCAGCCAAGGAGGGACTAGCGGGGGGCAGAACACCGGGGAGCTGTTTTTT
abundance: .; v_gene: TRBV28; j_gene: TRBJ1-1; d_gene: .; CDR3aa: CASSFAGTTRHTEAFF; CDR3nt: TGTGCCAGCAGCTTCGCAGGGACCACACGGCATACTGAAGCTTTCTTT
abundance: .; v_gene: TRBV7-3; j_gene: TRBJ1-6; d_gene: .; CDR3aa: CASSLTGTEEAPLHF; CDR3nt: TGTGCCAGCAGCTTAACCGGGACTGAAGAGGCACCCCTCCACTTT
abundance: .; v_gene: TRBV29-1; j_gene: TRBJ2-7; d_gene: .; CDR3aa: CSVEDIREQYF; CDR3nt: TGCAGCGTTGAAGATATCCGCGAGCAGTACTTC
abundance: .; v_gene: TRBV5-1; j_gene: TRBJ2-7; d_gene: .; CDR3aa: CASSDPGYEQYF; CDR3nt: TGCGCCAGCAGCGACCCGGGGTACGAGCAGTACTTC
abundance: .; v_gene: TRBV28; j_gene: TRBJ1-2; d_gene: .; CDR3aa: CASSLNSYGYTF; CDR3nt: TGTGCCAGCAGTTTGAACAGTTATGGCTACACCTTC
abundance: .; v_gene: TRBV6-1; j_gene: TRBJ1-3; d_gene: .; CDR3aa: CASIDRGSGNTIYF; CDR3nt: TGTGCCAGCATAGATAGGGGCTCTGGAAACACCATATATTTT
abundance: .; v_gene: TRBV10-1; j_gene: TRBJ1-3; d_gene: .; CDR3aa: CASSESTGGSGNTIYF; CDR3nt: TGCGCCAGCAGTGAGTCGACAGGCGGTAGTGGAAACACCATATATTTT
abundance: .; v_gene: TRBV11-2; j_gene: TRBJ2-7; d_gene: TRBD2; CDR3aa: CASSSQRGAGEQYF; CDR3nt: TGTGCCAGCAGCTCCCAGCGGGGGGCGGGGGAGCAGTACTTC
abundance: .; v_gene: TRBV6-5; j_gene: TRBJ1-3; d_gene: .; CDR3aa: CASSYGTVGRNTIYF; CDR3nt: TGTGCCAGCAGTTACGGGACGGTAGGGAGAAACACCATATATTTT
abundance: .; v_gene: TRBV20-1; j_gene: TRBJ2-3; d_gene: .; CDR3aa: CSADTDTQYF; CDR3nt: TGCAGTGCTGACACAGATACGCAGTATTTT
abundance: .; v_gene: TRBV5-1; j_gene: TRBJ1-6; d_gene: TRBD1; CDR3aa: CARQGGAPLLSLNSPLHF; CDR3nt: TGCGCCAGACAGGGGGGGGCCCCCCTTTTGTCCCTTAATTCACCCCTCCACTTT